This T cell receptor beta chain was profiled in a study of cytomegalovirus exposure and HLA in healthy donors. Study in general: HLA-typed donors were the source of about 85 million unique TCRs, which an early data release held.

Both 60 Vbeta primers and 13 Jbeta primers went into the PCR. Profiled with immunoSEQ multiplex PCR; TCRdb holds only in-frame clones, not every one. The sample table includes approximately 120,000 clones. CDR3 length: 11 amino acids. V was shortened by 5 bases and J by 4 bases, with 3 bases between the two germline ends. The germline V gene encodes CDR1 LNHDA and CDR2 SQIVND (reference sequence). Healthy donors of bone marrow made up the group. The TCR was taken from a man younger than 35 in good health and CMV-seronegative. The chain couples TRBV19 to TRBJ2-1; D remains ambiguous. Sequenced: PBMCs. The CDR3 here is CASSLYNEQFF. The CDR3 nucleotides read TGTGCCAGTAGTCTGTACAATGAGCAGTTCTTC.